This T cell receptor beta chain was sequenced in a study of CD8+ T cells in alopecia areata. As for the study in general: It was 6 to 18 months of tofacitinib, and then there were 6 months off drug.

cDNA serving as the sequencing template came from extracted, reverse transcribed RNA. Assay used: immunoSEQ multiplex PCR; TCRdb lists only in-frame clones, some missing. This sample has fewer than 150,000 clones, with about 61% found just once. Germline CDR1 is GTSNPN and CDR2 is SVGIG (reference sequence). This CDR3 contains 14 residues. J gave up 4 bases and V 6 bases, and 8 bases lay outside the gene matches. Study-wide points: In scalp, tofacitinib significantly decreased clonality and expanded CD8+ clones among the top 100.

The treatment was: oral pan-JAK inhibitor, 5-10 mg twice daily. Both CD4+ and CD8+ T cells were separated by sorting PBMCs. With respect to this clone: What it binds is unknown.

This receptor was identified in a human donor with alopecia areata. This specimen consisted of CD8+ T cells sorted from blood, obtained at week 4, from a patient treated with tofacitinib. The chain combines TRBV30 with TRBJ2-7, with 11 bases aligning to TRBD1. CDR3 protein: CACTWTGGSYEQYF. The CDR3, as DNA: TGTGCCTGTACCTGGACAGGGGGCTCATACGAGCAGTACTTC.